Detailed here is one T cell receptor (beta chain). The data belong to a study of chemoradiotherapy in HPV16-positive cancers. Sequenced by immunoSEQ multiplex PCR; TCRdb stores in-frame clones only, minus some. The sample yields 10,000 or so clones, around 81% seen once. Germline lookup yields CDR1 LNHDA and CDR2 SQIVND (reference sequence). CDR3 size: 15 residues. Trimming removed 4 bases at V and 2 bases at J, with 13 bases between. Here the sequenced sample was blood, taken from a patient who underwent chemoradiotherapy. The rearrangement uses TRBV19 and TRBJ2-3; a weak D match, TRBD2 (7 bases). The receptor comes from a human donor with HPV-associated anogenital cancer. Here the CDR3 DNA reads TGTGCCAGTAGTACCCCGGGGGGCCTCACAGATACGCAGTATTTT. Translated, it gives CASSTPGGLTDTQYF.